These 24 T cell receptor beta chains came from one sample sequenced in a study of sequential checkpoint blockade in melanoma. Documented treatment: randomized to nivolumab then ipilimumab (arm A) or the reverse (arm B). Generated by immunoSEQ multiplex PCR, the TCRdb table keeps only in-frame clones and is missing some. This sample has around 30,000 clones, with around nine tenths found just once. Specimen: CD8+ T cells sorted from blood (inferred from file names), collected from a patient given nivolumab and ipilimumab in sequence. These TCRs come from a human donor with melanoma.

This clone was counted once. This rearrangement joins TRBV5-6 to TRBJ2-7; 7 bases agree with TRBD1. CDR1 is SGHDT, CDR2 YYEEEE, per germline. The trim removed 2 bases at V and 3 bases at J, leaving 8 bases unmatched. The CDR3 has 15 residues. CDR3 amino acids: CASSLFPSGGYEQYF. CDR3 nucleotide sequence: TGTGCCAGCAGCTTATTTCCTTCAGGGGGCTACGAGCAGTACTTC.

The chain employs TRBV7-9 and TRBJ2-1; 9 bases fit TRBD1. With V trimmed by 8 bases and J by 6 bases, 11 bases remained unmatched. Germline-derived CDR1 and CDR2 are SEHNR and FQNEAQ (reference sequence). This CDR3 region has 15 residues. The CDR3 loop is CASLHPGQGSNEQFF. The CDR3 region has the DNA TGTGCCAGCCTTCACCCGGGACAGGGCTCCAATGAGCAGTTCTTC.

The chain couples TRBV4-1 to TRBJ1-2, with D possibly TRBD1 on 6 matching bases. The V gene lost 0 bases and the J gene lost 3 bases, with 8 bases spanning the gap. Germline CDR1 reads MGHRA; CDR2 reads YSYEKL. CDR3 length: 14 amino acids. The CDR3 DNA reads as TGCGCCAGCAGCCAAGAGGGGGCGGACTATGGCTACACCTTC. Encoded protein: CASSQEGADYGYTF.

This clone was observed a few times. Here the CDR3 DNA reads TGTGCCAGCCGGGTGACCGCGGTGGGAGACATTCAGTACTTC. Protein sequence: CASRVTAVGDIQYF. The gene calls are TRBV28 and TRBJ2-4; TRBD2 is a possible D gene (5 bases). Germline CDR1 reads MDHEN; CDR2 reads SYDVKM. Trimming cost V 8 bases and J 8 bases, with 19 bases left between them. The CDR3 runs to 14 residues.

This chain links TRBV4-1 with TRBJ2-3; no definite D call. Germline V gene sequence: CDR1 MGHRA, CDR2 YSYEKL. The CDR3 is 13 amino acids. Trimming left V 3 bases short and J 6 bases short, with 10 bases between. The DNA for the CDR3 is TGCGCCAGCAGCCACCCCGACTTGGATACGCAGTATTTT. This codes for CASSHPDLDTQYF.

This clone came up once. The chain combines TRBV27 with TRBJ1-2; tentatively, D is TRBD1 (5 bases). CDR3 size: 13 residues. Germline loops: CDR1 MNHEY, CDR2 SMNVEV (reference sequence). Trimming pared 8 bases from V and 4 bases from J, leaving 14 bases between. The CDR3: CASGERGGYGYTF. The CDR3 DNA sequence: TGTGCCAGCGGAGAAAGGGGCGGCTATGGCTACACCTTC.

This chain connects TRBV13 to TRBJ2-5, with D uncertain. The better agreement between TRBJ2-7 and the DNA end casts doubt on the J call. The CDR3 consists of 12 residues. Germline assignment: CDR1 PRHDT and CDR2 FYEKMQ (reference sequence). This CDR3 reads CASSLEVSEQYF. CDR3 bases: TGTGCCAGCAGCTTAGAAGTCTCCGAGCAGTACTTC.

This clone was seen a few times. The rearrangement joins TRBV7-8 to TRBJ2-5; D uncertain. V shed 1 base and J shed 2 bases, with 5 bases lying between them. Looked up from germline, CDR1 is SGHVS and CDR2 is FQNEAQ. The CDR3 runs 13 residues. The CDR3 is CASSLERQETQYF. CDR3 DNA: TGTGCCAGCAGCTTAGAGCGACAAGAGACCCAGTACTTC.

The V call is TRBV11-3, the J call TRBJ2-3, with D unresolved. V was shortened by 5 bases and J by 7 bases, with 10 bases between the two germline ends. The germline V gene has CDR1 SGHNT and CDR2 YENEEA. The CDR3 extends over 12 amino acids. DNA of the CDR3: TGTGCCAGCAGCCCCGACAAGCATACGCAGTATTTT. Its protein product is CASSPDKHTQYF.

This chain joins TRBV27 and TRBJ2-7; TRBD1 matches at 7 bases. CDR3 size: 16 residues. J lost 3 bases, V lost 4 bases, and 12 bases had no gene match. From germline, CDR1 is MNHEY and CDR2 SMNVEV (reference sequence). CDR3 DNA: TGTGCCAGCAGTTCCTCCACAGGGGAATTGCGCTACGAGCAGTACTTC. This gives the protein CASSSSTGELRYEQYF.

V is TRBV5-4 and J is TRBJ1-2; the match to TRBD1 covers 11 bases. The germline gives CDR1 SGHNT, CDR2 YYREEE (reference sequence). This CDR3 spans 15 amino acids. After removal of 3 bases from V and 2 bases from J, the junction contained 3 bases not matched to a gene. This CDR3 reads CASSSRDRGNYGYTF. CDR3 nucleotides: TGTGCCAGCAGCTCGCGGGACAGGGGGAACTATGGCTACACCTTC.

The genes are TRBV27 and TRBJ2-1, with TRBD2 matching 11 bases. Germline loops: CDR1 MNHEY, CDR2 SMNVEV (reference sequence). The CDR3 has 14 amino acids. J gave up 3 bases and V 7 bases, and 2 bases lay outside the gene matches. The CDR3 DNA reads TGTGCCAGCAAACTAGCGGGGGACTACAATGAGCAGTTCTTC. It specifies CASKLAGDYNEQFF.

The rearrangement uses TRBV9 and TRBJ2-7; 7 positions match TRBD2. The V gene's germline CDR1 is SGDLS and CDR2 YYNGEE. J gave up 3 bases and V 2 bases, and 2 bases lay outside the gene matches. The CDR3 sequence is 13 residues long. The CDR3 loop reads CASSVGEGYEQYF. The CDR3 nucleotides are TGTGCCAGCAGCGTCGGGGAGGGCTACGAGCAGTACTTC.

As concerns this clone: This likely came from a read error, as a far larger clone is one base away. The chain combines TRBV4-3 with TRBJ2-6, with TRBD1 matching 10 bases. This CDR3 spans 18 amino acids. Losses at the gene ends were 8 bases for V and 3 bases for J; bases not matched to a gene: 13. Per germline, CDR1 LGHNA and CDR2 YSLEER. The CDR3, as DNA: TGCGCCAGCGGCCTGAAAGGACAGGGGGAGGTTGGGGCCAACGTCCTGACTTTC. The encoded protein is CASGLKGQGEVGANVLTF.

The CDR3 reads CASSIPPGDTEAFF. CDR3 nucleotide sequence: TGTGCCAGTAGTATCCCCCCAGGGGACACTGAAGCTTTCTTT. J is TRBJ1-1 and V is TRBV19, with D perhaps matching TRBD1 (6 bases). Germline V gene lookup returns CDR1 LNHDA and CDR2 SQIVND (reference sequence). The CDR3 is 14 amino acids. Trimming took off 3 bases at V and 3 bases at J, with 11 bases between the two ends.

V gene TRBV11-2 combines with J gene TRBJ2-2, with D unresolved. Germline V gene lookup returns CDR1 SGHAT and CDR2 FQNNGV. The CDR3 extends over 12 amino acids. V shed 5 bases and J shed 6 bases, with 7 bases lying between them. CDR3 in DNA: TGTGCCAGCAGCCCCATGTCCGGGGAGCTGTTTTTT. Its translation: CASSPMSGELFF.

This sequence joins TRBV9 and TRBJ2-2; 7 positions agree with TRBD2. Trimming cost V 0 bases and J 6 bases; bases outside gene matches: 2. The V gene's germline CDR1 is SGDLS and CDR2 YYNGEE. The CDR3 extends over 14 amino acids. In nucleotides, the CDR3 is TGTGCCAGCAGCGTAGGGGGGAGGGCCGGGGAGCTGTTTTTT. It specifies CASSVGGRAGELFF.

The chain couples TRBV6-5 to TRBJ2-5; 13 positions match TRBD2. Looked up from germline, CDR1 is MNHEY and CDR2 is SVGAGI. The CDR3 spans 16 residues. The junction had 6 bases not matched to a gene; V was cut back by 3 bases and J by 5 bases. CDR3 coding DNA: TGTGCCAGCAGTTATGGACTAGCGGGGGTCTCTGAGACCCAGTACTTC. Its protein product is CASSYGLAGVSETQYF.

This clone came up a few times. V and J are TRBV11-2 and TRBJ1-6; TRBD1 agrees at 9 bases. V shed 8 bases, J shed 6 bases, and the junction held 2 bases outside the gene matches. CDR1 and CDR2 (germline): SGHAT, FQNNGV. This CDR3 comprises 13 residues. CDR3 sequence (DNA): TGTGCCAGCGGGGACAGGGCTAATTCACCCCTCCACTTT. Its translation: CASGDRANSPLHF.

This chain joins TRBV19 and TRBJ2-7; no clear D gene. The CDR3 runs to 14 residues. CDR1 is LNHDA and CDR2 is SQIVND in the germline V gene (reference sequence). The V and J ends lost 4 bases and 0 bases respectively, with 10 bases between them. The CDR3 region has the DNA TGTGCCAGTAGTAATTCCTGGGCCTCCTACGAGCAGTACTTC. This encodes CASSNSWASYEQYF.

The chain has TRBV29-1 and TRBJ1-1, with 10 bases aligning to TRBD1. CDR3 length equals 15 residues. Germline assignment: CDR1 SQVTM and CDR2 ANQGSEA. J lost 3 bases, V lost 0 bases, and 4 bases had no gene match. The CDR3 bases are TGCAGCGTTGAAGATCTTGGGACAGGGGACACTGAAGCTTTCTTT. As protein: CSVEDLGTGDTEAFF. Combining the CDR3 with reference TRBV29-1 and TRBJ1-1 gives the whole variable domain SAVISQKPSRDICQRGTSLTIQCQVDSQVTMMFWYRQQPGQSLTLIATANQGSEATYESGFVIDKFPISRPNLTFSTLTVSNMSPEDSSIYLCSVEDLGTGDTEAFFGQGTRLTVV.

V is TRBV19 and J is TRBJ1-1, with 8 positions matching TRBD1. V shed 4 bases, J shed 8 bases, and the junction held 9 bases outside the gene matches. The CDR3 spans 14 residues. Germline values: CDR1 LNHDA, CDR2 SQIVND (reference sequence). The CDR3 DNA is TGTGCCAGTAGTAGCCACGGACAGGGTTTCGAAGCTTTCTTT. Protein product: CASSSHGQGFEAFF.

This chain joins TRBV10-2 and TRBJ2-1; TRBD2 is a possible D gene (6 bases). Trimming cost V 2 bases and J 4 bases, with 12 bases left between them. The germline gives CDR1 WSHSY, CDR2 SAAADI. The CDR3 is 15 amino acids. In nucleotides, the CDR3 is TGCGCCAGCAGTGAGGGTTTTGGGGGGTACAATGAGCAGTTCTTC. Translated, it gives CASSEGFGGYNEQFF.

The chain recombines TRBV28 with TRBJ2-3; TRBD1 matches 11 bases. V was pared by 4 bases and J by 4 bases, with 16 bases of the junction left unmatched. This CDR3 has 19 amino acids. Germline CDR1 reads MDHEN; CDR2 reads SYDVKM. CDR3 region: CASSSGGIIWDRGADTQYF. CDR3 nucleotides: TGTGCCAGCAGTTCAGGGGGTATTATTTGGGACAGGGGGGCAGATACGCAGTATTTT.